The present T cell receptor beta chain was sequenced within a study of molecular identifiers for immune sequencing clone quantification. Study-level results: Amid one million naive cells, spiked Jurkat TCR RNA from one cell was reportedly still detectable.

CDR3 length: 15 residues. The germline gives CDR1 SGHRS, CDR2 YFSETQ. V lost 0 bases and J 4 bases, leaving 14 bases between the germline ends. TCRdb re-derived calls from the PCR reads in MiXCR, one entry per CDR3 protein. The sample has around 65,000 distinct CDR3 sequences; roughly 18% are singletons. This clonotype was counted ten times or more. What it recognizes is unknown. This clonotype was obtained from a human donor in good health. Some libraries in this study had Jurkat cell RNA spiked in. The sequenced sample was naive CD8+ T cells from blood, with Jurkat cell RNA spiked in. As to subset: FACS-sorted CD8+CD4-CCR7+CD45RA+ naive T cells. This sequence joins TRBV5-1 and TRBJ2-7, with D perhaps matching TRBD2 (5 bases). The CDR3 protein is CASSLGRLGDYEQYF. CDR3 nucleotide sequence: TGCGCCAGCAGCTTGGGACGGCTCGGGGATTACGAGCAGTACTTC.